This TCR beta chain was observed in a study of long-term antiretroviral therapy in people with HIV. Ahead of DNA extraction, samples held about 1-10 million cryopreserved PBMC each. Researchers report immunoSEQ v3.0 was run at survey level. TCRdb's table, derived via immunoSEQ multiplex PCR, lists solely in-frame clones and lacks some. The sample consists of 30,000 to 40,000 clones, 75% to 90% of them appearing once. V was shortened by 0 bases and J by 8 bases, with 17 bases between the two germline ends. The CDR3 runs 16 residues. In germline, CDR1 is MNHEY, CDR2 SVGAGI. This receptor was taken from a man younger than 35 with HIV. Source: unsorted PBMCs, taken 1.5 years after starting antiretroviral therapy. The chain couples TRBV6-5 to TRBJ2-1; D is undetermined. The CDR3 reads CASSYSGFFVTDEQFF. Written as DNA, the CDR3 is TGTGCCAGCAGTTACTCGGGCTTTTTTGTGACGGATGAGCAGTTCTTC.